Listed below are T cell receptor beta chains from one sample, sequenced in a study of blood T cells in healthy people across ages. TCRdb re-called the 5' RACE reads through MiXCR, storing one row per CDR3 protein. The data show roughly 650,000 distinct CDR3 sequences, less than 40% seen once. The sequencing input was blood. The receptor source for this set is a woman over 75 in good health. CDR3s leave out the opening cysteine and the closing phenylalanine or tryptophan. The size entry is marked missing in some rows and otherwise reads once, few, many or a size class.

size	J	V	length	CDR3
.	TRBJ1-4	TRBV30	13	AWNFWGATNEKLF
many	TRBJ2-3	TRBV5-1	11	ASSLGPPDTQY
many	TRBJ2-3	TRBV5-1	12	ASSHQTLTDTQY
.	TRBJ1-1	TRBV15	13	ATSRDYARGTEAF
.	.	TRBV7-9	11	ASSGGAGLEQY
.	TRBJ2-7	TRBV4-1	16	ASSQDMGRASGSYEQY
few	TRBJ1-2	TRBV19	12	ASSIDLWSRGYT
many	TRBJ1-2	TRBV20-1	12	SASRDGTNYGYT
.	TRBJ1-5	TRBV30	13	AWSVKGAGNQPQH
many	TRBJ1-4	TRBV11-2	18	ASSLAEPGQVSPGNEKLF
.	TRBJ1-1	TRBV19	13	ASSSAFQGNTEAF
few	TRBJ1-5	TRBV6-2/TRBV6-3	13	ASQSLDGVNQPQH
few	TRBJ1-1	TRBV4-1	16	ASSHPAETFRGYTEAF
.	TRBJ1-3	TRBV7-9	13	ASSLRGGSGNTIH
many	TRBJ2-7	TRBV6-6	11	ASSLARMYEQY
many	TRBJ2-1	TRBV20-1	9	STSAGNEQF
.	.	TRBV7-9	14	ASSFPAGPLGETQY
.	TRBJ1-4	TRBV4-2	13	ASSHGHGEDEKLF
.	TRBJ1-1	TRBV5-1	13	ASSFSSGSPSEAF
once	TRBJ2-1	TRBV5-1	15	ASSARASSGGLNEQF
.	TRBJ1-1	TRBV7-2	12	ASSHPRGGTGAF
once	TRBJ1-2	TRBV21-1	10	ATAMGNYGYT
many	TRBJ1-1	TRBV27	14	ASSPSGSDMKTEAF
.	TRBJ2-5	TRBV20-1	13	STRAQRRYQETQY
many	TRBJ2-3	TRBV20-1	11	SASDGGTDTQY
.	TRBJ1-1	TRBV6-6	14	ASSPNIGTLNTEAF
many	TRBJ2-5	TRBV2	11	ASEPGSEETQY
once	TRBJ2-7	TRBV20-1	14	SARRRGGTGEYEQY
many	TRBJ2-7	TRBV5-6	14	ASIPWGTGQSYEQY
.	TRBJ2-5	TRBV20-1	12	SARVIGQGETQY
few	TRBJ1-2	TRBV12-3/TRBV12-4	12	ASSTETGSRRYT